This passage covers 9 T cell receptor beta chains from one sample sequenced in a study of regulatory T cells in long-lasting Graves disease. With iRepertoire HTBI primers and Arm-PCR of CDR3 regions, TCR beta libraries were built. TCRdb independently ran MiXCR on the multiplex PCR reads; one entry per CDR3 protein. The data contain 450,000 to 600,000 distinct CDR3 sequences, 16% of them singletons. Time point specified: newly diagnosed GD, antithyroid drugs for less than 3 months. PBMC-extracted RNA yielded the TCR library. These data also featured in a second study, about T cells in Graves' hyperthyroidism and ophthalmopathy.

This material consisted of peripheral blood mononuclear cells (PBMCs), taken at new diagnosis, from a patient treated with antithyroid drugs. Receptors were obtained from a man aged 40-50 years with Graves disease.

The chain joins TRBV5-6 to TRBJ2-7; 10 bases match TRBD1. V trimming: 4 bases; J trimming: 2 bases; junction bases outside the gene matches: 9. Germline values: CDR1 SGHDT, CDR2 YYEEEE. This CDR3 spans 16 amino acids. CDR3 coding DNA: TGTGCCAGCAGCCTTCCAACCGGGACAGGGGCCTACGAGCAGTACTTC. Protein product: CASSLPTGTGAYEQYF.

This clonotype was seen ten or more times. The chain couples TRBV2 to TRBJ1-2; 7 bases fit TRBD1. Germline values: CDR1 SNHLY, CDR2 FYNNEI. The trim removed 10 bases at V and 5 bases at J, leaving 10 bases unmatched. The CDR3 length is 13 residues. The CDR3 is CAKSRGSGYGYTF. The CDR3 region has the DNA TGTGCCAAAAGCAGGGGGTCCGGGTATGGCTACACCTTC.

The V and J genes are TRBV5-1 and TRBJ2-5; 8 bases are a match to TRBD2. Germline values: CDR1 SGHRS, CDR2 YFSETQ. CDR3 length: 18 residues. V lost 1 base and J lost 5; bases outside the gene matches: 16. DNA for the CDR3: TGCGCCAGCAGCTTGCCGTTACTAGCGGCCAATTGGGACGAGACCCAGTACTTC. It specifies CASSLPLLAANWDETQYF. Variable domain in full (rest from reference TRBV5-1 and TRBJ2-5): KAGVTQTPRYLIKTRGQQVTLSCSPISGHRSVSWYQQTPGQGLQFLFEYFSETQRNKGNFPGRFSGRQFSNSRSEMNVSTLELGDSALYLCASSLPLLAANWDETQYFGPGTRLLVL.

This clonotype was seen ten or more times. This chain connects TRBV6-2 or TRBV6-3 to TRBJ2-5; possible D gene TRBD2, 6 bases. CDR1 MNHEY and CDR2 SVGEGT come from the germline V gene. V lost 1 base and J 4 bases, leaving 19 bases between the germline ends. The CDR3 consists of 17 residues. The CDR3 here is CASSYYGGTGTRETQYF. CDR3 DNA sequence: TGTGCCAGCAGTTACTACGGAGGGACCGGGACTCGAGAGACCCAGTACTTC.

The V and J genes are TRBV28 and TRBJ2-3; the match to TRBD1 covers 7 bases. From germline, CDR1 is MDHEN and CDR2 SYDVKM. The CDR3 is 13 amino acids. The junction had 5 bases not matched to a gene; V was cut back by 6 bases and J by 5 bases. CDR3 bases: TGTGCCAGCAGATCGACAGGGATAGATACGCAGTATTTT. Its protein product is CASRSTGIDTQYF.

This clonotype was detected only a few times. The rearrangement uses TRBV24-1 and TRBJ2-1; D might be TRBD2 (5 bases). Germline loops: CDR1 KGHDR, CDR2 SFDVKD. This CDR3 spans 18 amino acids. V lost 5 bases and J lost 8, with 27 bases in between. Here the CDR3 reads CATSALSAVQSGSDEQFF. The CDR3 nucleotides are TGTGCCACCAGTGCCCTGTCCGCGGTCCAAAGTGGTAGCGATGAGCAGTTCTTC.

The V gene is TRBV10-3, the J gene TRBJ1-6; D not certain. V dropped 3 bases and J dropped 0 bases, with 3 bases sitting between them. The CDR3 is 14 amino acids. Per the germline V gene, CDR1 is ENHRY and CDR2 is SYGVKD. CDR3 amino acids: CAISDSSYNSPLHF. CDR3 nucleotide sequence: TGTGCCATCAGTGACAGCTCCTATAATTCACCCCTCCACTTT.

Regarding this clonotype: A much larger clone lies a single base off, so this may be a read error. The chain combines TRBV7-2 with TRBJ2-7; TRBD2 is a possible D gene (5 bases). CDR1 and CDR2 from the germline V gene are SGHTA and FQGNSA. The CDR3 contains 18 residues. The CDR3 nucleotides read TGTGCCAGCAGCTTAGAATCGGGATTTTCCCTCCCCAAGCACGAGCGGTACTTC. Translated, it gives CASSLESGFSLPKHERYF.

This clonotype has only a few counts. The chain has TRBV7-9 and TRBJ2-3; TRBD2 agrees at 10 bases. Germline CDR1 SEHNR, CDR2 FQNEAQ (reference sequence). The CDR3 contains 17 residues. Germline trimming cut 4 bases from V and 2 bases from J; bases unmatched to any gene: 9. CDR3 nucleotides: TGTGCCAGCAGCTCCCAGCGGGAGGGCCTTTACACAGATACGCAGTATTTT. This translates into CASSSQREGLYTDTQYF.